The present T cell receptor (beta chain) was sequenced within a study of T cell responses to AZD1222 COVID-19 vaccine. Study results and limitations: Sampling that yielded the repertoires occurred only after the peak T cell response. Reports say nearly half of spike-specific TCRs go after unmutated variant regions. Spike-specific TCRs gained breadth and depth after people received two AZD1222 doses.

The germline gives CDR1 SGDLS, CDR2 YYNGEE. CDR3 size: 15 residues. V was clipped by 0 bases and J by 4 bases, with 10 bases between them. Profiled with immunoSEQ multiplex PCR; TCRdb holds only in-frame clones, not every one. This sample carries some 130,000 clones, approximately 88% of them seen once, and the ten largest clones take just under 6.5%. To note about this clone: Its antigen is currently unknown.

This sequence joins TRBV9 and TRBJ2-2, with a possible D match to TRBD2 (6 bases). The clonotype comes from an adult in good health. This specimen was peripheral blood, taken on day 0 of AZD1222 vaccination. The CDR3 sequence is CASSVEWRATGELFF. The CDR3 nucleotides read TGTGCCAGCAGCGTAGAGTGGAGGGCCACCGGGGAGCTGTTTTTT.